Listed here are 3 T cell receptor beta chains from one sample, sequenced in a study of T cells in Graves' hyperthyroidism and ophthalmopathy (dated 2019 in TCRdb). Receptor libraries were prepared by multiplex PCR. Instrument on record: Illumina HiSeq 2000. The TCR beta CDR3 regions were amplified from RNA transcripts. The first round of RT-PCR for the TCR CDR3 was performed with the HTBI primer set and the Qiagen OneStep RT-PCR kit. The public reads were quality trimmed at Q25 with fastp and then assembled into clones with MiXCR by TCRdb, keeping productive beta chains. Every CDR3 protein is listed once, alongside the most common genes and DNA of its rows. Present in this sample are under 250,000 distinct CDR3 sequences, 15% to 20% of which were seen just once. Roughly 50% of the sample is taken by the ten largest. Source material: blood. These receptors were taken from a man aged 45-65 years with Graves' hyperthyroidism.

This clonotype was picked up a small number of times. The rearrangement links TRBV12-3 or TRBV12-4 to TRBJ1-5; the D is unclear. V was pared by 4 bases and J by 0 bases, with 7 bases between. CDR3 length: 14 amino acids. The CDR3: CASSYGSSNQPQHF. The CDR3 DNA reads as TGTGCCAGCAGTTATGGGAGTAGCAATCAGCCCCAGCATTTT.

This clonotype was seen repeatedly, ten times or more. The rearrangement uses TRBV11-3 and TRBJ2-1; 7 bases fit TRBD2. The CDR3 spans 15 residues. The germline CDR1 and CDR2 sequences are SGHNT and YENEEA. V was pared by 3 bases and J by 0 bases, with 2 bases of the junction left unmatched. The CDR3 spells CASSLGLSSYNEQFF. The CDR3 bases are TGTGCCAGCAGCTTGGGACTAAGCTCCTACAATGAGCAGTTCTTC.

This clonotype has more than one count but fewer than ten. This sequence joins TRBV6-1 and TRBJ2-2; no reliable D call. CDR1 and CDR2 from the germline V gene are MNHNS and SASEGT. The CDR3 extends over 12 amino acids. Trimming removed 7 bases at V and 7 bases at J, with 10 bases between. The DNA of the CDR3 is TGTGCCAGCACGATGGGTAGCGGGGAGCTGTTTTTT. As protein: CASTMGSGELFF.